Each of the 2 T cell receptor beta chains below was sequenced from the same sample in a study of blood T cell repertoires in COVID-19. Repertoires were generated with immunoSEQ multiplex PCR, while TCRdb's copy carries only in-frame clones and drops some. Here the sample spans roughly 300,000 clones, more than 75% being singletons. Sequenced material: PBMCs or T cells enriched from blood (not recorded which). The source of these receptors is a woman aged 25 to 39 who had recovered from COVID-19.

The V and J genes are TRBV6-5 and TRBJ2-2; TRBD1 might be the D (5 bases). V shed 6 bases and J shed 4 bases, with 15 bases lying between them. The CDR3 has 15 residues. Germline values: CDR1 MNHEY, CDR2 SVGAGI. The CDR3 nucleotides are TGTGCCAGCAGACTGCCCACAGGCCCCACCGGGGAGCTGTTTTTT. It codes for CASRLPTGPTGELFF.

V gene TRBV10-2 combines with J gene TRBJ2-3; D uncertain. Germline values: CDR1 WSHSY, CDR2 SAAADI. Trimming took off 2 bases at V and 8 bases at J, with 8 bases between the two ends. CDR3 length: 12 amino acids. The CDR3 here is CASSESSGTQYF. CDR3 nucleotide sequence: TGCGCCAGCAGTGAGAGCTCTGGTACGCAGTATTTT.